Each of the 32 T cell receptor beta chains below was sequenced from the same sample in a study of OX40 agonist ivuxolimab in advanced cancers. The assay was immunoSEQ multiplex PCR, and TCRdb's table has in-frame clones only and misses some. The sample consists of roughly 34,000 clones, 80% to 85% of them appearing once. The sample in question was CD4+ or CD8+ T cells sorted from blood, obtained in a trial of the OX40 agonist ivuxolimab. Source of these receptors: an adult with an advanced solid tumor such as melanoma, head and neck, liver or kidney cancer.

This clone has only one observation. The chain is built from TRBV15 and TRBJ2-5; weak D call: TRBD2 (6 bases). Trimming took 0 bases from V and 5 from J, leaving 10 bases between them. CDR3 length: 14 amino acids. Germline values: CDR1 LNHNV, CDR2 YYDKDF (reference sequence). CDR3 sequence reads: CATSRDLGGETQYF. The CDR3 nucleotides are TGTGCCACCAGCAGAGATCTCGGAGGGGAGACCCAGTACTTC.

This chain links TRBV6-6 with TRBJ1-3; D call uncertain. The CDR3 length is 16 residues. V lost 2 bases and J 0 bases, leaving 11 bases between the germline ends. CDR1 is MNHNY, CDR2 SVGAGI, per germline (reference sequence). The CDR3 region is CASSYEGLSSGNTIYF. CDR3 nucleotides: TGTGCCAGCAGTTACGAGGGCCTGAGCTCTGGAAACACCATATATTTT.

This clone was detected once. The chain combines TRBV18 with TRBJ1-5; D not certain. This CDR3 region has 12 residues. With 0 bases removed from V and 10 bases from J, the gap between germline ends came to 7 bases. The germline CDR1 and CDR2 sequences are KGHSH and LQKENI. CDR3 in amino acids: CASSPPTGPQHF. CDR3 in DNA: TGTGCCAGCTCACCACCCACGGGACCCCAGCATTTT.

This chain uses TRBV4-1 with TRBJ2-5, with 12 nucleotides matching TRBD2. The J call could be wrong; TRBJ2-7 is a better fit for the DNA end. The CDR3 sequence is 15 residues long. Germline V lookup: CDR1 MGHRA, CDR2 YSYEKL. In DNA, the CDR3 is TGCGCCAGCAGCCAGACTAGCGGGGGCTCCTACGAGCAGTACTTC. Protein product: CASSQTSGGSYEQYF.

The CDR3, as DNA: TGTGCCAGCAATAACCGGGACAGGGGGCGCGGCGAGCAGTACTTC. Translated: CASNNRDRGRGEQYF. This sequence joins TRBV6-1 and TRBJ2-7, with 12 bases that match TRBD1. Trimming took 7 bases from V and 6 from J; bases not matched to a gene: 10. The CDR3 spans 15 residues. CDR1 is MNHNS, CDR2 SASEGT, per germline.

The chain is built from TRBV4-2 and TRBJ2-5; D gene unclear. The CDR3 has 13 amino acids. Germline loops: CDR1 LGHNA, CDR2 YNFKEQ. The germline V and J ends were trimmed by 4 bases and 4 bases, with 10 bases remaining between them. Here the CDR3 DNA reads TGTGCCAGCAGCCTGGCTGAGGCAGAGACCCAGTACTTC. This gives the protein CASSLAEAETQYF.

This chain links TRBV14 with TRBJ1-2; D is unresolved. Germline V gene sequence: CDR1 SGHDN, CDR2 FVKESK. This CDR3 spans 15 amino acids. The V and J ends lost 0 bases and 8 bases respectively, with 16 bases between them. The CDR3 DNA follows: TGTGCCAGCAGCCAAGATTTTGGAATTACAGACGGCTACACCTTC. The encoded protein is CASSQDFGITDGYTF.

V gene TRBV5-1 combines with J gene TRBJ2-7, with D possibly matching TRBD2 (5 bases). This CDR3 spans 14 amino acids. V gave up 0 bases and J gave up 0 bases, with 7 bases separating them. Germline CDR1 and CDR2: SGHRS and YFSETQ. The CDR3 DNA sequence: TGCGCCAGCAGCTTGGATGGGAGCTCCTACGAGCAGTACTTC. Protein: CASSLDGSSYEQYF. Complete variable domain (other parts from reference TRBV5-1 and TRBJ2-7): KAGVTQTPRYLIKTRGQQVTLSCSPISGHRSVSWYQQTPGQGLQFLFEYFSETQRNKGNFPGRFSGRQFSNSRSEMNVSTLELGDSALYLCASSLDGSSYEQYFGPGTRLTVT.

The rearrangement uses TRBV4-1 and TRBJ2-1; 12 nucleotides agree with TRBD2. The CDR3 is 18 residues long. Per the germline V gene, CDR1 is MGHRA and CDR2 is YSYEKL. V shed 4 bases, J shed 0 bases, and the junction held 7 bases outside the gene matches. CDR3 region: CASSLGLAGTYSYNEQFF. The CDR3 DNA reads TGCGCCAGCAGCCTCGGACTAGCGGGGACCTACTCCTACAATGAGCAGTTCTTC.

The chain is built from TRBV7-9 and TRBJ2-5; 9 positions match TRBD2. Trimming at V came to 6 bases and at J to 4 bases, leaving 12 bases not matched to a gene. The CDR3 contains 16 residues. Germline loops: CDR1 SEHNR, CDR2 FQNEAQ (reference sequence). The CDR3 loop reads CASRRAFLAGRETQYF. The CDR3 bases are TGTGCCAGCAGACGCGCCTTTCTAGCGGGGAGAGAGACCCAGTACTTC. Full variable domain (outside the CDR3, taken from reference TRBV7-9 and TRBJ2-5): DTGVSQNPRHKITKRGQNVTFRCDPISEHNRLYWYRQTLGQGPEFLTYFQNEAQLEKSRLLSDRFSAERPKGSFSTLEIQRTEQGDSAMYLCASRRAFLAGRETQYFGPGTRLLVL.

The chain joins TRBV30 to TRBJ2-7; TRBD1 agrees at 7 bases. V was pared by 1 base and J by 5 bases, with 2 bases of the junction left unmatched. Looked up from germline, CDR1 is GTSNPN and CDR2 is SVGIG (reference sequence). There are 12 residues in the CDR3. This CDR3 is CAWSGGGHEQYF. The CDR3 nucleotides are TGTGCCTGGAGTGGAGGGGGCCACGAGCAGTACTTC. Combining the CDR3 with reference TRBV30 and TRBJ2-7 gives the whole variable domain SQTIHQWPATLVQPVGSPLSLECTVEGTSNPNLYWYRQAAGRGLQLLFYSVGIGQISSEVPQNLSASRPQDRQFILSSKKLLLSDSGFYLCAWSGGGHEQYFGPGTRLTVT.

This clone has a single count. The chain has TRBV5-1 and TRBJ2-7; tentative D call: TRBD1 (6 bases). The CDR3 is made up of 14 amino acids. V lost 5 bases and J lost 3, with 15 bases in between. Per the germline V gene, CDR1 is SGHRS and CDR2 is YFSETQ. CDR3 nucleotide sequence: TGCGCCAGCAGTTTTGGGGACACGGGCTACGAGCAGTACTTC. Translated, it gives CASSFGDTGYEQYF.

DNA for the CDR3: TGTGCCAGCAGCTTAAACTTAGGGAACTCTGGGGCCAACGTCCTGACTTTC. Amino acids: CASSLNLGNSGANVLTF. This chain links TRBV7-9 with TRBJ2-6; D gene unclear. This CDR3 is built from 17 residues. V shed 2 bases and J shed 0 bases, with 11 bases lying between them. The germline gives CDR1 SEHNR, CDR2 FQNEAQ (reference sequence).

CDR3 amino acids: CASGTVGEQYF. The CDR3 bases are TGTGCCAGCGGGACCGTCGGGGAGCAGTACTTC. This chain connects TRBV28 to TRBJ2-7; either TRBD1 or TRBD2 may supply D (5 bases each). Per the germline V gene, CDR1 is MDHEN and CDR2 is SYDVKM. Trimming removed 8 bases at V and 7 bases at J, with 12 bases between. The CDR3 totals 11 residues.

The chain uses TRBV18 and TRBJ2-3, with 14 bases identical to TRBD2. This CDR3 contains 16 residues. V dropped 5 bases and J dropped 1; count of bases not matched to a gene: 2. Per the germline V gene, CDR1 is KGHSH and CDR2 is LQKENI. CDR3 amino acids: CASSVGLAGGTDTQYF. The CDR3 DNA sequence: TGTGCCAGCTCAGTGGGACTAGCGGGGGGCACAGATACGCAGTATTTT.

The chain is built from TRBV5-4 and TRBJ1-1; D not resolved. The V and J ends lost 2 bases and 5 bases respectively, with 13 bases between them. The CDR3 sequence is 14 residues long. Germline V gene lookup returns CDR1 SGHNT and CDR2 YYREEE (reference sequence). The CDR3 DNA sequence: TGTGCCAGCAGCTTCTTGGCCCGGGGTACTGAAGCTTTCTTT. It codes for CASSFLARGTEAFF.

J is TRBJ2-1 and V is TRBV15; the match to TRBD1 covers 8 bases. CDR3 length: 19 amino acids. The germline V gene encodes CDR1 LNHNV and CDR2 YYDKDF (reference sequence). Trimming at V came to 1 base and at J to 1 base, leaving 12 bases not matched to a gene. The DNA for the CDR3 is TGTGCCACCAGCAGAGGTAAAAGCGACCGACAGGGGTCCTACAATGAGCAGTTCTTC. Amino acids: CATSRGKSDRQGSYNEQFF.

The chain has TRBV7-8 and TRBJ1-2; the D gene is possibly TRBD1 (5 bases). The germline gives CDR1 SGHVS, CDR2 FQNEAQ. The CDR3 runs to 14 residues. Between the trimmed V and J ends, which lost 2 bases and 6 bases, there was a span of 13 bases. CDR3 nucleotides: TGTGCCAGCAGCTTAAGGGGTGCCGGGGATGGCTACACCTTC. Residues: CASSLRGAGDGYTF.

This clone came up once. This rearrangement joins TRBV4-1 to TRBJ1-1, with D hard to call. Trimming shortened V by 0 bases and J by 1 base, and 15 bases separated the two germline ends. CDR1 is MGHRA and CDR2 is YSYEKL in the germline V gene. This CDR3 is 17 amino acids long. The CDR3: CASSQERPGAANTEAFF. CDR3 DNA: TGCGCCAGCAGCCAAGAAAGACCCGGCGCTGCGAACACTGAAGCTTTCTTT.

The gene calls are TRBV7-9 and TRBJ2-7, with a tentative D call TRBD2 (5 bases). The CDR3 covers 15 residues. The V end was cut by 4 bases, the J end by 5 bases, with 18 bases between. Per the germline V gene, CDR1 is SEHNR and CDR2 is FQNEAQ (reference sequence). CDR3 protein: CASSSPNRGLNEQYF. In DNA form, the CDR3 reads TGTGCCAGCAGCTCCCCGAATCGGGGTCTAAACGAGCAGTACTTC.

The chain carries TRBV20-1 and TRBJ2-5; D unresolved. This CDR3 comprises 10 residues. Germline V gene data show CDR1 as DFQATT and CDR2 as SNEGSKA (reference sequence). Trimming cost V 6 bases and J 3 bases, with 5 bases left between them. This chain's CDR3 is CSAKEETQYF. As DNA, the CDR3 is TGCAGTGCAAAAGAAGAGACCCAGTACTTC.

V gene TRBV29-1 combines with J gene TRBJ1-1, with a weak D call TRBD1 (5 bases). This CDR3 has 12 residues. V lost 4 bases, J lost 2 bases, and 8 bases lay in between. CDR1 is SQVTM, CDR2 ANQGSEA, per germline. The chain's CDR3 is CSVGGLNTEAFF. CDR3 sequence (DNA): TGCAGCGTTGGGGGACTTAACACTGAAGCTTTCTTT.

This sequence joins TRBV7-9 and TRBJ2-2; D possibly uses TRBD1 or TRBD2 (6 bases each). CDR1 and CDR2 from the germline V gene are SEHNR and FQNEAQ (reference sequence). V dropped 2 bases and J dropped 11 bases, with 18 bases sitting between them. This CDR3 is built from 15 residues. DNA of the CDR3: TGTGCCAGCAGCTTAAGTCCCAGCGGAGGGACAGAGCTGTTTTTT. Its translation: CASSLSPSGGTELFF.

The CDR3 sequence is CASSRYLSSYNEQFF. For the CDR3, the DNA is TGTGCCAGCAGCCGATACCTAAGCTCCTACAATGAGCAGTTCTTC. This chain uses TRBV7-9 with TRBJ2-1; D ambiguous. Trimming removed 5 bases at V and 0 bases at J, with 11 bases between. CDR3 length: 15 residues. Germline CDR1 and CDR2: SEHNR and FQNEAQ (reference sequence).

The CDR3 DNA reads TGTGCCAGCTCACCAGATGAGACCCAGTACTTC. Its protein product is CASSPDETQYF. The chain joins TRBV18 to TRBJ2-5; D gene unclear. Germline V gives CDR1 KGHSH, CDR2 LQKENI. This CDR3 is 11 amino acids long. Trimming took 2 bases from V and 5 from J, leaving 3 bases between them. The full variable domain, its missing parts supplied by reference TRBV18 and TRBJ2-5, is NAGVMQNPRHLVRRRGQEARLRCSPMKGHSHVYWYRQLPEEGLKFMVYLQKENIIDESGMPKERFSAEFPKEGPSILRIQQVVRGDSAAYFCASSPDETQYFGPGTRLLVL.

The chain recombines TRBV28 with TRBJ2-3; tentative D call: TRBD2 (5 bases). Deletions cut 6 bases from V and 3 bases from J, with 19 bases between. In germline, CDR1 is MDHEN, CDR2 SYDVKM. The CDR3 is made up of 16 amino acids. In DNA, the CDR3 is TGTGCCAGCAGAACACCTAGCCGCCCCCCAACAGATACGCAGTATTTT. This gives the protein CASRTPSRPPTDTQYF.

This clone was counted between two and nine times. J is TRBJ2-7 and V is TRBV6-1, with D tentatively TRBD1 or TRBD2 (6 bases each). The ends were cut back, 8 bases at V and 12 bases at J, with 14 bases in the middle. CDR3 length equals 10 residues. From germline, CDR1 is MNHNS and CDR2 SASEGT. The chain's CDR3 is CASWRGSWYF. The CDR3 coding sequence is TGTGCCAGCTGGAGGGGGTCCTGGTACTTC.

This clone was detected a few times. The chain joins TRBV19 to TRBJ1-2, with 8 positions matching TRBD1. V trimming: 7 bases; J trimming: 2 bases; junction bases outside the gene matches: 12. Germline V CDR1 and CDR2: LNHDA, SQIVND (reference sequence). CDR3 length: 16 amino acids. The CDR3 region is CASTMRTGRINYGYTF. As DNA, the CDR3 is TGTGCCAGTACCATGCGGACAGGGAGGATAAACTATGGCTACACCTTC.

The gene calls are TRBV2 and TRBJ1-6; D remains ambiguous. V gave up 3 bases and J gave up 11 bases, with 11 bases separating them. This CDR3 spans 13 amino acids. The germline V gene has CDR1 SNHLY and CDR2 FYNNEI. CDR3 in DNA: TGTGCCAGCAGTGAGGCAGATTGGGCACCCCTCCACTTT. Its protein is CASSEADWAPLHF. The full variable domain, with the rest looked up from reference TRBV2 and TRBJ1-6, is EPEVTQTPSHQVTQMGQEVILRCVPISNHLYFYWYRQILGQKVEFLVSFYNNEISEKSEIFDDQFSVERPDGSNFTLKIRSTKLEDSAMYFCASSEADWAPLHFGNGTRLTVT.

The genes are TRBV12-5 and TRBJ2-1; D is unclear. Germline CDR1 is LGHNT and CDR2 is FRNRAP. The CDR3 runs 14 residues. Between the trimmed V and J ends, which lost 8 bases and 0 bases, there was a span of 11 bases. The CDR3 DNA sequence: TGTGCTAGTTCAGGTTTAAGCTCCTACAATGAGCAGTTCTTC. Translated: CASSGLSSYNEQFF.

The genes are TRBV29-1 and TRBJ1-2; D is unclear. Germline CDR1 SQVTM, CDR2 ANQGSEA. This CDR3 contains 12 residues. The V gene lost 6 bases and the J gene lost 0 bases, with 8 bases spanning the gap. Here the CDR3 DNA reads TGCAGCGTCCAAGCCACTAACTATGGCTACACCTTC. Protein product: CSVQATNYGYTF.

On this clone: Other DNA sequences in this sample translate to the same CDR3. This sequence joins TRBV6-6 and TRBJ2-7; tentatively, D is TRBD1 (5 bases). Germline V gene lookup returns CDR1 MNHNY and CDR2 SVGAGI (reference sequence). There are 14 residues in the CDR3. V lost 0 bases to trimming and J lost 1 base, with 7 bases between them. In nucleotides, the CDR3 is TGTGCCAGCAGTTACTCCGACAGATCCTACGAGCAGTACTTC. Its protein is CASSYSDRSYEQYF.